The source of this TCR beta chain is a study of identical twins. This clonotype appeared a few times. Its antigen is as yet unknown. All of the donors were Caucasians in good health. Germline CDR1 GTSNPN, CDR2 SVGIG (reference sequence). CDR3 length equals 14 residues. Regarding the study as a whole: Invariant T cells like MAIT and iNKT could partly confound the zero-insertion analyses. Twin-shared out-of-frame alpha sequences were enriched for low generation probability.

Each CDR3 protein is one row after TCRdb ran MiXCR on the 5' RACE reads. The table shows 1.5 million or so distinct CDR3 sequences, with around 29% occurring only once. The sequenced sample consisted of cord blood. This sequence was found in a newborn girl in good health. The rearrangement uses TRBV30 and TRBJ2-1; 8 bases are shared with TRBD2. The DNA matches TRBJ2-7 better at its end, which makes the J call doubtful. The CDR3 DNA is TGTGCCTTCCAGCGGGGGTTCGGCTACAATGAGCAGTACTTC. Amino acid sequence: CAFQRGFGYNEQYF.